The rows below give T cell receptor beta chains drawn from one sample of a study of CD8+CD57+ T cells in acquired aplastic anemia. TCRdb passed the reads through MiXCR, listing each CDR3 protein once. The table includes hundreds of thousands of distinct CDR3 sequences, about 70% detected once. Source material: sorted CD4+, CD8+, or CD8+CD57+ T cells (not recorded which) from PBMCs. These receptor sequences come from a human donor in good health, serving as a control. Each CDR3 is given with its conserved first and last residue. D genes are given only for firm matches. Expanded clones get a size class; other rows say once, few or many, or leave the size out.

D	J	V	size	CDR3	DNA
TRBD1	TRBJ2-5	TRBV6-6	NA	CASGDQKTGGRETQYF	TGTGCCAGCGGGGACCAAAAAACAGGGGGACGGGAGACCCAGTACTTC
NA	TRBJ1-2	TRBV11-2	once	CASSLAPGERYGYTF	TGTGCCAGCAGCTTGGCCCCAGGGGAACGGTATGGCTACACCTTC
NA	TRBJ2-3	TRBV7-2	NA	CASSLLVDGFEQLQYF	TGTGCCAGCAGCTTATTAGTTGACGGTTTTGAGCAGTTGCAGTATTTT
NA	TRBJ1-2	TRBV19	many	CASSINRNYGYTF	TGTGCCAGTAGTATAAACAGGAACTATGGCTACACCTTC
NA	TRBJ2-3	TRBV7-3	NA	CASSQDRGGARDTQYF	TGCGCCAGCAGCCAAGATCGAGGGGGGGCCAGAGATACGCAGTATTTT
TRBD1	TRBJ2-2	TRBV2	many	CASSTTGGTGELFF	TGTGCCAGCAGTACGACAGGGGGCACCGGGGAGCTGTTTTTT
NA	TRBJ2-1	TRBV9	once	CATSGDGGVVGYNEQFF	TGTGCCACCAGCGGAGACGGCGGCGTCGTCGGCTACAATGAGCAGTTCTTC
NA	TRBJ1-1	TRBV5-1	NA	CASSHDAGTGEAFF	TGCGCCAGCAGCCATGATGCCGGGACGGGTGAAGCTTTCTTT
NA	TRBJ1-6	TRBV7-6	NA	CASSFGGEADTPLHF	TGTGCCAGCAGCTTCGGAGGGGAGGCAGACACACCCCTCCACTTT
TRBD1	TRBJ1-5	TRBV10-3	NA	CAISVGQENQPQHF	TGTGCCATCAGCGTCGGACAGGAGAATCAGCCCCAGCATTTT
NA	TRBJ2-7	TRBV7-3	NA	CASSLGSSGYNFCF	TGTGCCAGCAGCTTAGGTTCGAGTGGCTACAACTTCTGTTTC
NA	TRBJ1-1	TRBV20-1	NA	CSVLTEGEAFF	TGCAGCGTGCTGACGGAAGGGGAAGCTTTCTTT
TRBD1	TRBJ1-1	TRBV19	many	CASLRYRGNTEAFF	TGTGCCAGCCTCCGTTACAGGGGGAACACTGAAGCTTTCTTT
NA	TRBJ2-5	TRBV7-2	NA	CASSFNLQGTYF	TGTGCCAGCAGCTTCAACTTACAAGGAACCTACTTC
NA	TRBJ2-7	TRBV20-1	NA	CSASGPGMNKQYF	TGCAGTGCTAGCGGACCCGGTATGAACAAGCAGTACTTC
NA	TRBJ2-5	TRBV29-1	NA	CSGETSGGETQYF	TGCAGCGGTGAGACAAGCGGTGGGGAGACCCAGTACTTC
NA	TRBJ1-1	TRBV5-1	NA	CASSSGSRYDPEAFF	TGCGCCAGCAGCTCGGGATCCCGGTATGACCCTGAAGCTTTCTTT
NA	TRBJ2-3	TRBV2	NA	CASSQGGGSGRSSVALYF	TGTGCCAGCAGTCAAGGAGGAGGGTCGGGGCGTAGCTCTGTAGCTTTGTATTTT
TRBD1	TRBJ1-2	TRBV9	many	CASSVGTGGVYGYTF	TGTGCCAGCAGCGTAGGGACAGGGGGGGTCTACGGCTACACCTTC
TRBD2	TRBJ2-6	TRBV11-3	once	CASRGDGANVLTF	TGTGCCAGCCGGGGGGATGGGGCCAACGTCCTGACTTTC
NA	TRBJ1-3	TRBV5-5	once	CASSPADTGNTIYF	TGTGCCAGCAGCCCTGCGGACACTGGAAACACCATATATTTT
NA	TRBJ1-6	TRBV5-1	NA	CASSLIGVANSPLHF	TGCGCCAGCAGCTTGATCGGGGTTGCAAATTCACCCCTCCACTTT
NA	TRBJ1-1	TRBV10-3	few	CAISDNTEAFF	TGTGCCATCAGTGATAACACTGAAGCTTTCTTT
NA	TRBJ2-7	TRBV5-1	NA	CASSLLRTGINEQYF	TGCGCCAGCAGCTTGCTCCGTACTGGCATCAACGAGCAGTACTTC
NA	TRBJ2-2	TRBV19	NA	CASQLTGELFF	TGTGCCAGTCAGTTAACCGGGGAGCTGTTTTTT
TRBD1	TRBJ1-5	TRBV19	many	CATANQKTGVNQPQHF	TGTGCCACCGCGAACCAGAAGACAGGGGTAAATCAGCCCCAGCATTTT
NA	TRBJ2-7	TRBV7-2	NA	CASSLGEQYF	TGTGCCAGCAGCCTCGGCGAGCAGTACTTC
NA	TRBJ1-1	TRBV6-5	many	CASSYGTGSGYTEAFF	TGTGCCAGCAGTTACGGGACGGGAAGTGGGTACACTGAAGCTTTCTTT
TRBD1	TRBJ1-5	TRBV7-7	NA	CASSAGTGGLGPQHF	TGTGCCAGCAGCGCAGGGACAGGGGGCTTGGGGCCCCAGCATTTT
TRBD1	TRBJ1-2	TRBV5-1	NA	CASSGAGGPNTRGYTF	TGCGCCAGCAGCGGAGCAGGGGGCCCTAATACTCGTGGCTACACCTTC
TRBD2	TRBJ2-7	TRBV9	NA	CASSVDGGGPTYEQYF	TGTGCCAGCAGCGTAGATGGGGGGGGTCCGACCTACGAGCAGTACTTC
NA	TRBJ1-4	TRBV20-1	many	CSAPPSGRREKLFF	TGCAGTGCACCGCCGTCGGGGCGTCGGGAAAAACTGTTTTTT
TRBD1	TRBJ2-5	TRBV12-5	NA	CASRLGQGIEETQYF	TGTGCCAGCAGGCTGGGACAGGGAATAGAGGAGACCCAGTACTTC
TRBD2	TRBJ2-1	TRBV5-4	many	CASSPQTSGGFNEQFF	TGTGCCAGCAGCCCACAGACTAGCGGGGGATTCAATGAGCAGTTCTTC
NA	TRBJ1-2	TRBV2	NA	CASRAPLGGGYTF	TGTGCCAGCAGAGCCCCACTTGGGGGTGGCTACACCTTC
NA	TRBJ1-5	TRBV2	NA	CASAQRGGILSNQPQHF	TGTGCCAGCGCTCAACGAGGGGGGATTTTAAGCAATCAGCCCCAGCATTTT
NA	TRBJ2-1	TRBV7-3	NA	CASSLSGENNEQFF	TGTGCCAGCAGCTTATCAGGGGAGAACAATGAGCAGTTCTTC
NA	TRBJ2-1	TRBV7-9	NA	CASSVAGVGGYNEQFF	TGTGCCAGCAGCGTAGCCGGTGTCGGAGGTTACAATGAGCAGTTCTTC
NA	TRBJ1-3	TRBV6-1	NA	CASSDTGYSGNTIYF	TGTGCCAGCAGTGACACAGGTTACTCTGGAAACACCATATATTTT
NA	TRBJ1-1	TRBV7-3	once	CASSSGQPTEAFF	TGTGCCAGCAGCTCAGGACAGCCGACTGAAGCTTTCTTT
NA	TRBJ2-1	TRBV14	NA	CASSKPSAGGGGQFF	TGTGCCAGCAGCAAACCATCGGCAGGGGGGGGTGGGCAGTTCTTC
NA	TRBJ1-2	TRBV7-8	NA	CASSREEGSNYGYTF	TGCGCCAGCAGCCGGGAAGAGGGCTCGAACTATGGCTACACCTTC
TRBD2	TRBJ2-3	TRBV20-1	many	CSARERGGGATTDTQYF	TGCAGTGCTAGAGAGAGAGGCGGGGGGGCGACCACAGATACGCAGTATTTT
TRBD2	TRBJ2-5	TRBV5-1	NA	CASTEVGGSTQYF	TGCGCCAGCACCGAAGTCGGGGGGAGCACCCAGTACTTC
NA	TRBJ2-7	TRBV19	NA	CASSTGQATYGQYF	TGTGCCAGTAGTACCGGGCAGGCGACCTACGGGCAGTACTTC
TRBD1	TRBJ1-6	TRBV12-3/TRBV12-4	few	CASSGGTGGNSPLHF	TGTGCCAGTAGTGGCGGGACAGGGGGTAATTCACCCCTCCACTTT
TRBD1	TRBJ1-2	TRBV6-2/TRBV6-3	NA	CASSLGGGGGQDGYTF	TGTGCCAGCAGTCTAGGGGGCGGGGGCGGGCAGGATGGCTACACCTTC
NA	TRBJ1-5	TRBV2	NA	CASSEARGSYQPQHF	TGTGCCAGCAGTGAAGCGCGCGGAAGCTACCAGCCCCAGCATTTT
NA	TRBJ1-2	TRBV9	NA	CASSLAGRTYDYAF	TGTGCCAGCAGCTTAGCGGGCAGAACCTATGACTATGCCTTC
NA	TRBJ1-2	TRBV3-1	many	CASSQLGGRYGYTF	TGTGCCAGCAGCCAGCTAGGGGGAAGATATGGCTACACCTTC
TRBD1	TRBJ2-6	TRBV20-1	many	CSASTGLHSGANVLTF	TGCAGTGCCTCGACAGGGCTACACTCTGGGGCCAACGTCCTGACTTTC
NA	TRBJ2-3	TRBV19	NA	CASIPHRYTDTQYF	TGTGCCAGTATTCCCCACAGGTACACAGATACGCAGTATTTT
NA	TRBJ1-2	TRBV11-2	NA	CASSQDTTVDYTF	TGTGCCAGCAGCCAGGATACAACAGTCGACTACACCTTC
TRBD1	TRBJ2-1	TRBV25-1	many	CASSEGRITGGSSYNEQFF	TGTGCCAGCAGTGAAGGCCGGATCACAGGGGGCAGCTCCTACAATGAGCAGTTCTTC
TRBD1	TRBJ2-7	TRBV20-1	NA	CSARFAGGNYEQYF	TGCAGTGCTAGATTCGCAGGGGGCAACTACGAGCAGTACTTC
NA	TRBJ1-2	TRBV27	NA	CASSLDMGRRGYTF	TGTGCCAGCAGTTTAGATATGGGGCGGAGAGGCTACACCTTC
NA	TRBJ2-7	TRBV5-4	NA	CASSFAEREQYF	TGTGCCAGCAGCTTTGCCGAGCGGGAGCAGTACTTC
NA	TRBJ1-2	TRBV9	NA	CASSDDQGVWGYTF	TGTGCCAGCAGCGACGACCAAGGGGTTTGGGGCTACACCTTC
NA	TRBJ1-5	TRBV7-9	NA	CASSIKGNQPQHF	TGTGCCAGCAGCATTAAGGGGAATCAGCCCCAGCATTTT